Included here is one T cell receptor (beta chain) sequence, with context. What this receptor recognizes is not known. One base away there is no much larger clone; base qualities are not given. The data stem from a study of cytomegalovirus exposure and HLA in healthy donors (dated by TCRdb to the late 2010s). Turning to the overall study: According to an earlier analysis of 587 of the donors, roughly 180 million T cells yielded roughly 110 million unique TCR beta sequences and 276 Gb of sequence data. Approximately 310 gigabases of sequencing data and approximately 85 million unique TCR sequences were included in an early release covering about 600 HLA-typed donors. The genetic ancestry cluster associated with self-reported Caucasian donors included 81% of the 300 to 400 genotyped donors. The study aimed to test whether cataloging public T cell receptors could reveal signatures of past pathogen exposure. The study profiled the T cell repertoires of under 850 subjects by immunosequencing and related them to cytomegalovirus serostatus. Along with the approximately 600-subject first cohort, a separate validation cohort of over a hundred different subjects was used. To predict cytomegalovirus infection status, the study combined high-throughput TCR immunosequencing, statistical association of individual TCRs with disease status, and machine learning. A later analysis re-analyzed previously published TCR beta repertoires from hundreds of donors and added high-resolution HLA genotyping to study TCR occurrence patterns. In the later analysis, no new phenotypic data were used to find candidate immune exposures; instead, reliance was placed on TCR beta sequences and their occurrence across donors. To decide whether each TCR beta V gene segment behaved as functional or pseudogenic, an earlier analysis of some 600 of the donors relied on high-throughput TCR beta sequencing. Alongside the repertoire data, information on donor age, sex, ethnicity and CMV serostatus was compiled. A later genetic analysis used genome-wide SNP genotypes for about 60% of the roughly 700 donors, treating that subset as a discovery cohort. All discovery cohort repertoires had been generated on a single sequencing platform. Class I and class II HLA loci were covered by the typing at four-digit resolution. Typing coverage varied by locus: roughly 629-640 donors for A, B, C, DRB1 and DQB1; roughly 510 for DQA1; some 610 for DPA1; roughly 470 for DPB1. A few DR-DQ haplotypes were treated as single units for association and clustering because of strong linkage in the cohort. Among about 390 genotyped donors of the cohort, an average of approximately 240,000 unique TCR beta nucleotide sequences were sequenced per donor, 15% to 20% of them non-productive.

Library generation was performed with the immunoSEQ multiplex PCR assay. A mixture of 60 forward primers for TCR Vbeta segments and 13 reverse primers for TCR Jbeta segments was used in the multiplex PCR. Amplification of the CDR3 region of rearranged TCR beta genes was performed with a multiplex PCR assay on genomic DNA. The Illumina HiSeq System was used to sequence the amplified TCR beta libraries as 87-base-pair reads. On the authors' methods: A later analysis tallied about 77 million unique TCR beta chains across the 610 or so repertoires, and around 10 million of those chains were shared by two or more donors. To remove PCR and sequencing errors, raw reads were error-corrected and collapsed into unique sequences using a nearest-neighbor algorithm that merged closely related sequences. V, D and J gene segments were assigned by aligning CDR3 sequences to IMGT reference sequences. For a sequence to be retained, a match of at least six nucleotides was required to both a V gene segment and a J gene segment. Rearrangements were called productive when the CDR3 lacked stop codons and stayed in frame with V and J; all others were non-productive. CDR3 was defined according to IMGT convention as the region running from the second conserved V-encoded cysteine to the conserved J-encoded phenylalanine. The earlier analysis of some 580 of the donors excluded any sequence lacking an unambiguous match to a single V gene segment. An earlier analysis of a few hundred of the donors classified V segments as functional when productive rearrangements were above 56.7% and as segregating when the standard deviation between donors was above 5%. A statistical classification framework was built to diagnose cytomegalovirus status from the catalog of TCR beta chain sequences. V and J gene assignment, in a later analysis, came from comparing TCR nucleotide sequences with IMGT/GENE-DB human TR gene sequences. A later analysis assigned CDR3 sequences and most-parsimonious VDJ recombination scenarios with the TCRdist pipeline. In a later analysis, each TCR beta chain was defined by its CDR3 amino acid sequence together with its V-gene family, and reads lacking a unique V-gene family were excluded. To address suspected cross-contamination and a sequencing artifact, a later analysis removed under 600 highly shared, low-generation-probability nucleotide sequences. In a later analysis, a clonal expansion index for each public chain was calculated from normalized within-repertoire ranks of inferred template counts. In a later analysis, generation probabilities were computed using a VDJ recombination model fitted to out-of-frame rearrangements, and the results were checked against IGoR. Hypergeometric tests were used in a later analysis to score TCR-TCR, TCR-HLA and TCR-CMV co-occurrence, with a repertoire-size bias correction applied to the TCR pairs. A later analysis estimated false discovery rates by permuting HLA or CMV assignments 20 times. In a later analysis, co-occurring TCRs were grouped with DBSCAN, and TCRdist sequence similarity was added when clustering was performed within HLA-allele-positive subsets. Repertoires with fewer than 30,000 or more than 120,000 public chains were left out of co-occurrence clustering, as were roughly five repertoires with anomalous nucleotide sharing. TCRdb retrieved this table from immuneACCESS and kept in-frame rearrangements only. Not all clones are present; in checked studies, unresolved V genes account for under half, and no reason is known for the remainder. V and J calls and clone size follow that table, whereas D and trimming were derived from the DNA. For this sample there are under 200,000 clones; about 13% appear just once. The ten largest clonotypes hold more than 7% of the sample.

The cohort consisted of some 670 healthy bone marrow donors. At the time of sampling, every cohort member was nominally healthy, though immune exposures that went unrecorded were likely present. The donor was CMV seropositive and was included in the group of approximately 300 seropositive cohort members. Each donor provided a peripheral blood sample, and peripheral blood mononuclear cells were used for TCR beta sequencing. The Qiagen DNeasy Blood Extraction Kit was used to extract genomic DNA from the blood cell samples. On the study overall, not on this receptor specifically: Because HLA typing was missing for some donors at each locus, association tests included only the typed subset. This cohort had only TCR beta chains sequenced, and the lack of alpha or paired-chain data limited which features could be detected. The study listed over 150 TCR beta chains as associated with cytomegalovirus. In a later analysis, HLA-associated TCR beta chains were found to be more clonally expanded and to have lower generation probabilities than equally common non-associated chains. Correlated functional status among segregating V segments might be attributable to linkage disequilibrium, but an unknown experimental factor could not be ruled out. In both the original and validation cohorts, the classifier was reported to diagnose cytomegalovirus status with high specificity and sensitivity. A later analysis associated some 17,000 TCR beta sequences with specific HLA alleles at a false discovery rate of 0.05. Compared with the roughly 710-donor mean, donors in an Asian-associated ancestry cluster had fewer N-insertions in productive TCRs, according to a later genetic analysis. According to the authors, the approach could potentially be generalized to other disease states and immunological phenotypes. Most TCR sequences were observed very rarely across donors, whereas some public TCRs were present in many individuals. Strong co-occurrence of HLA alleles, especially DR and DQ, made assigning TCR associations to individual alleles difficult. According to a later analysis, most CMV-associated TCR beta chains appeared to be HLA-restricted, and the HLA associations seemed to be driven largely by CMV exposure. In vitro tests confirmed that three of the cytomegalovirus-associated TCR beta chains recognize cytomegalovirus antigens. For the cohort, immune exposure information was limited to CMV serostatus. A further reported finding was that TCR beta sequences accurately predicted the HLA-A and HLA-B alleles for most subjects in the first cohort. In a later analysis, the rate of TCR association differed among HLA loci, with DRB1 alleles having the most associated TCRs and HLA-C alleles having the fewest. An association between a missense DCLRE1C variant and V-gene and J-gene trimming of TCR beta chains was found in a later genetic analysis and replicated in an independent cohort. A cluster of highly shared sequence variants was judged likely to represent a technical artifact of the sequencing pipeline. The presence/absence analyses assumed that sequencing depth was roughly uniform across donors, and that assumption may not be true. Broadly in line with IMGT annotations, most TCR beta V segments showed up in productive rearrangements about 87% or about 30% of the time in an earlier analysis of under 700 of the donors. In a later analysis, several top co-occurrence clusters were reported to appear linked to parvovirus B19, influenza, CMV and Epstein-Barr virus. Because counts were too low, some 17 rarely observed V segments, including chromosome 9 orphons, were left out of the earlier analysis of 500 to 750 of the donors.

The sequence derives from a man aged 45 to 65 in good health and CMV-seropositive. The source material was PBMCs.

The nucleotides read TGTGCCAGCAGCCGGGACAGAAGGTATGGCTACACCTTC. Translated, this is CASSRDRRYGYTF. Rearrangement joined TRBV11-3 to TRBJ1-2, and 7 junctional nucleotides match TRBD1. The CDR3 covers 13 residues, taking in both the cysteine and the phenylalanine. The sequence is cut down to CDR3 DNA, 39 bases in frame from base 1. Per the germline V gene, SGHNT is the CDR1 and YENEEA is the CDR2. V is pruned by 5 bases and J by 5 bases, leaving 5 bases of the junction without a gene match.